This note documents a single TCR beta chain sequence. What it binds is not known. The data belong to a study of T-cell reconstitution after alpha-beta-depleted transplantation in children. Findings of the study overall: Once a year had passed after transplant, T-cell counts and diversity came mostly from newly produced T cells. Reports say that about two months after transplant, the alpha-beta T cells came out of several hundred graft clones that had expanded.

The authors prepared the TCRbeta library with unique molecular identifiers. Via MiXCR, TCRdb re-called the PCR reads, giving one row per CDR3 protein. The sample has about 130,000 distinct CDR3 sequences; 8.5% to 10% are singletons. The CDR3 spans 14 residues. The trim removed 4 bases at V and 4 bases at J, leaving 5 bases unmatched. Germline V gives CDR1 SGHDT, CDR2 YYEEEE. The receptor comes from a girl under three years old who had a stem cell transplant for combined immunodeficiency, so the T cells may come from the graft donor. The chain has TRBV5-6 and TRBJ2-1; 7 bases match TRBD1. This specimen was PBMCs, mostly from graft donor cells, taken 180 days after TCRalphabeta/CD19-depleted stem cell transplant. CDR3 DNA: TGTGCCAGCAGCCCCGGGACAGCATACAATGAGCAGTTCTTC. Its translation is CASSPGTAYNEQFF.